Included here is one T cell receptor beta chain sequence, with context. Antigen: not known. Previously, flow cytometry had revealed CD8+CD57+ cell expansion in the patients chosen for sequencing. The cohort consisted entirely of patients having severe acquired aplastic anemia. Genomic DNA, serving as template, underwent TCR beta VDJ and CDR3 profiling. Each CDR3 protein gets one entry after TCRdb re-called the reads with MiXCR. The sample lists more than 70,000 distinct CDR3 sequences, about three quarters occurring once. V shed 4 bases, J shed 7 bases, and the junction held 5 bases outside the gene matches. The CDR3 consists of 14 residues. CDR1 and CDR2 (germline): SGHNT, YYREEE (reference sequence). This specimen belongs to a study of CD8+CD57+ T cells in acquired aplastic anemia. Study context: The DNA of sorted CD4+ and CD8+ cells averaged about 3 ug. Whole-study results and caveats: Levels of CD8+ Simpson's diversity were not significantly distinct in patients versus controls. Shared by patients and controls, 25 to 35 CD8+ CDR3s were abundant in patients.

The sequencing input was sorted CD4+, CD8+, or CD8+CD57+ T cells (not recorded which) from PBMCs. The chain is built from TRBV5-4 and TRBJ2-2; 9 positions match TRBD1. The sequence came from a human donor with aplastic anemia. The CDR3 sequence is CASSRGQGSGELFF. In DNA form, the CDR3 reads TGTGCCAGCAGCCGTGGACAGGGGAGCGGGGAGCTGTTTTTT.